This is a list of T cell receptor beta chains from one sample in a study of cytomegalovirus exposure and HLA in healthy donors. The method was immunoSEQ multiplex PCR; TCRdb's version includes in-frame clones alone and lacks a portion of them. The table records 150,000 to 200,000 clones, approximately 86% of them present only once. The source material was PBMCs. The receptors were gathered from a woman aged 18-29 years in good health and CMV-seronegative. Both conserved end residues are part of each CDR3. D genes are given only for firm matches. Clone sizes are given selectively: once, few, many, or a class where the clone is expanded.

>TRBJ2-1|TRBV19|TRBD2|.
CASSDYGTSGKYNEQFF
TGTGCCAGTAGTGACTACGGGACTAGCGGGAAGTACAATGAGCAGTTCTTC
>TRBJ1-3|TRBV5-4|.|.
CASSLAAGNTIYF
TGTGCCAGCAGCTTGGCAGCTGGAAACACCATATATTTT
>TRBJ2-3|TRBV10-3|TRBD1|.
CATGQVTDTQYF
TGTGCCACCGGACAGGTCACAGATACGCAGTATTTT
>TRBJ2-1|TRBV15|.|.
CATSWTVDTYNEQFF
TGTGCCACCAGCTGGACAGTCGACACCTACAATGAGCAGTTCTTC
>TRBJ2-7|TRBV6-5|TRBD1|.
CASMQGDEQYF
TGTGCCAGCATGCAGGGGGACGAGCAGTACTTC
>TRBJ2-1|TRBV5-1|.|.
CASSLASGVYNEQFF
TGCGCCAGCAGCTTGGCCAGCGGAGTATACAATGAGCAGTTCTTC
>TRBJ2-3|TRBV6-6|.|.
CASSYEGRQEGDTQYF
TGTGCCAGCAGTTACGAGGGGCGTCAGGAGGGAGATACGCAGTATTTT
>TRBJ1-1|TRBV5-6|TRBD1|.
CASGLQGLDTEAFF
TGTGCCAGCGGACTACAGGGGTTAGACACTGAAGCTTTCTTT
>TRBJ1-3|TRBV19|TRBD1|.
CASSPRTGNIHSGNTIYF
TGTGCCAGTAGTCCCCGGACAGGAAACATCCACTCTGGAAACACCATATATTTT
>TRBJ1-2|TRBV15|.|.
CATSRDPRSGGYTF
TGTGCCACCAGCAGAGATCCCCGTTCAGGTGGCTACACCTTC
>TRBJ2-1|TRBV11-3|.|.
CASRSSSYNEQFF
TGTGCCAGCAGGTCTAGCTCCTACAATGAGCAGTTCTTC
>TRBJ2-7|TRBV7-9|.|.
CASSDSLYRDNTYEQYF
TGTGCCAGCAGCGACAGTCTGTACCGGGACAACACCTACGAGCAGTACTTC
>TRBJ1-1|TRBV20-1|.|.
CSAQGYTEAFF
TGCAGTGCTCAGGGGTACACTGAAGCTTTCTTT
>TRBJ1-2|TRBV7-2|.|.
CASSLGGGGKNYGYTF
TGTGCCAGCAGCTTAGGCGGGGGGGGGAAAAACTATGGCTACACCTTC
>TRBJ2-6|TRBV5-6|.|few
CASSLRDSGANVLTF
TGTGCCAGCAGCCTCAGGGACTCTGGGGCCAACGTCCTGACTTTC
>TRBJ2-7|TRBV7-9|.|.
CASSSRGSYEQYF
TGTGCCAGCAGCTCCAGGGGCTCCTACGAGCAGTACTTC
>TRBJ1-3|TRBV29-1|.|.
CSVAGVGNTIYF
TGCAGCGTTGCAGGGGTAGGGAACACCATATATTTT
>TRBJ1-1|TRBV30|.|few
CAWRAVMWSEAFF
TGTGCCTGGAGGGCAGTGATGTGGTCTGAAGCTTTCTTT
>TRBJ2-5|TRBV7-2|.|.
CASSFGGRETQYF
TGTGCCAGCAGCTTTGGAGGGCGAGAGACCCAGTACTTC
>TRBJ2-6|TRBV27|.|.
CASSPNANVLTF
TGTGCCAGCAGTCCCAATGCCAACGTCCTGACTTTC
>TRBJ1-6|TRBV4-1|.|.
CASSQGGSGGSPLHF
TGCGCCAGCAGCCAAGGGGGCTCTGGTGGGTCACCCCTCCACTTT
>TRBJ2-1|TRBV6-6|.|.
CASWGTRSHNEQFF
TGTGCCAGCTGGGGGACACGAAGCCACAATGAGCAGTTCTTC
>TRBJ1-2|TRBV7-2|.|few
CASSLKSRNYGYTF
TGTGCCAGCAGCTTAAAGAGTCGGAACTATGGCTACACCTTC
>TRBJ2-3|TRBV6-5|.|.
CASSPQWGADTQYF
TGTGCCAGCAGCCCTCAGTGGGGAGCAGATACGCAGTATTTT
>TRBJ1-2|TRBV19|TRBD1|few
CASAMAGQGGYGYTF
TGTGCCAGTGCTATGGCAGGACAGGGGGGCTATGGCTACACCTTC
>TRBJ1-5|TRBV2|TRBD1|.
CASSLEGTDNQPQHF
TGTGCCAGCAGCCTCGAGGGGACAGACAATCAGCCCCAGCATTTT
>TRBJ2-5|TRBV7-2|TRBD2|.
CASSFQRGQQETQYF
TGTGCCAGCAGCTTCCAGCGGGGTCAACAAGAGACCCAGTACTTC
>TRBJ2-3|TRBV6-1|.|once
CASSAQKGGADTQYF
TGTGCCAGCAGTGCACAGAAAGGGGGGGCAGATACGCAGTATTTT
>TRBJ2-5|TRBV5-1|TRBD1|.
CASGKTGGQETQYF
TGCGCCAGCGGAAAGACAGGGGGTCAAGAGACCCAGTACTTC
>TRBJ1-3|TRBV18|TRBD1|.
CASSPPGGGRNTIYF
TGTGCCAGCTCACCACCCGGAGGGGGCAGAAACACCATATATTTT
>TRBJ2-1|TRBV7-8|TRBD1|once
CASSLPPGTGANEQFF
TGTGCCAGCAGCTTACCTCCCGGGACAGGGGCAAATGAGCAGTTCTTC
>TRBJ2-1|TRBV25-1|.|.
CASSGREGYNEQFF
TGTGCCAGCAGCGGGAGAGAGGGATACAATGAGCAGTTCTTC
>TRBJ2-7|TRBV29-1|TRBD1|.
CSVSSGQGAYEQYF
TGCAGCGTCTCCTCGGGACAGGGGGCCTACGAGCAGTACTTC
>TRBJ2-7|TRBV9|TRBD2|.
CASSEGLAASYEQYF
TGTGCCAGCAGCGAAGGACTAGCGGCCTCCTACGAGCAGTACTTC
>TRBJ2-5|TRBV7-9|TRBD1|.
CASSPSTGRETQYF
TGTGCCAGCAGCCCCTCGACAGGGCGAGAGACCCAGTACTTC
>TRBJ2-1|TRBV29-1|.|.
CSVTLDTYNEQFF
TGCAGCGTTACCCTCGACACCTACAATGAGCAGTTCTTC
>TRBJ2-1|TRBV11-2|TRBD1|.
CASSWHGQGDYNEQFF
TGTGCCAGCAGCTGGCACGGACAGGGGGATTACAATGAGCAGTTCTTC
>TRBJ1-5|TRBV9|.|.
CASSLGGINSNQPQHF
TGTGCCAGCAGCTTGGGCGGGATTAATAGCAATCAGCCCCAGCATTTT
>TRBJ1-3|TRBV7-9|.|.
CASSFGLAFGNTIYF
TGTGCCAGCAGCTTCGGTCTCGCTTTTGGAAACACCATATATTTT